This T cell receptor beta chain derives from a study of blood T cell repertoires in COVID-19. Study-level information: Samples taken during acute and convalescent COVID-19 were collected in the United States, Italy and Spain. T cells, B-cell-depleted T cells, or PBMCs provided the cDNA or gDNA that served as material.

As originally analysed: Reference gene primer amplification in the assay estimated nucleated cell counts. Assay: immunoSEQ multiplex PCR; the TCRdb copy retains only in-frame clones and omits some. Clone size and V and J calls were adopted from that table, with D and trimming inferred from the DNA. The table lists about 140,000 clones, around 80% of them singletons. This clone was seen more than once but under ten times. The CDR3 has 16 residues. Trimming took 5 bases from V and 4 from J; bases not matched to a gene: 10. Germline V gene data show CDR1 as MNHEY and CDR2 as SVGEGT. The chain couples TRBV6-2 or TRBV6-3 to TRBJ2-1; 8 bases agree with TRBD1. Sequencing was done on a sample of peripheral blood. The clonotype was recovered from an elderly man with acute or convalescent COVID-19. CDR3 residues: CASSPDGTGIYNEQFF. CDR3 bases: TGTGCCAGCAGTCCCGACGGGACAGGAATTTACAATGAGCAGTTCTTC.